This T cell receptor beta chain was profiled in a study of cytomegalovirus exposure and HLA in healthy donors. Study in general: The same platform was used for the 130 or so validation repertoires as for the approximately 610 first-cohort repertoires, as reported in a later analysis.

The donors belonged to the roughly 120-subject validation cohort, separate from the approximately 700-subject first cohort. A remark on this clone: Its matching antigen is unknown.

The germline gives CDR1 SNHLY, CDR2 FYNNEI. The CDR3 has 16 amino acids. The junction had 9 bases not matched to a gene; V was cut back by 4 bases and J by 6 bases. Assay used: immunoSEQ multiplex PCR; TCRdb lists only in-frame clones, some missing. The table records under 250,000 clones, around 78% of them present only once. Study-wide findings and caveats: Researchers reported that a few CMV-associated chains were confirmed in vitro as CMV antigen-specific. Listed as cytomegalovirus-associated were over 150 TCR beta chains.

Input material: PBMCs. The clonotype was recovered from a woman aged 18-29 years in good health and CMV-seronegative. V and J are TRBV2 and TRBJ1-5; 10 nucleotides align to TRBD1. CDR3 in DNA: TGTGCCAGCAGTGCTGGGACAGGGGATCCAGGTCAGCCCCAGCATTTT. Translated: CASSAGTGDPGQPQHF.